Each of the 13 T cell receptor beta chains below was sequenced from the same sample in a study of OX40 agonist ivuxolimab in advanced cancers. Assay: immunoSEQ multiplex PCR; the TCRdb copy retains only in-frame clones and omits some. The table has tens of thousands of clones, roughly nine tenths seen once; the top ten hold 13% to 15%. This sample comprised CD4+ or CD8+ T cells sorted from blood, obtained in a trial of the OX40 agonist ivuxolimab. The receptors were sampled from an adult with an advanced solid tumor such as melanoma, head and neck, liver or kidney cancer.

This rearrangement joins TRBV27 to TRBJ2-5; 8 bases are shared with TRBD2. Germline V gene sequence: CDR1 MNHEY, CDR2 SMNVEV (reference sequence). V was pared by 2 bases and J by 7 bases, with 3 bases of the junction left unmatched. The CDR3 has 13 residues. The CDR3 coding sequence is TGTGCCAGCAGTTTAGGCCTAGCGGGGACCCAGTACTTC. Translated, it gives CASSLGLAGTQYF.

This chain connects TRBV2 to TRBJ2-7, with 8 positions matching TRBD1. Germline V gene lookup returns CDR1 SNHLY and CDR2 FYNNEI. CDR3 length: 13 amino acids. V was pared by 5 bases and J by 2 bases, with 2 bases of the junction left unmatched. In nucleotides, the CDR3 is TGTGCCAGCAGTCCAGGGGGCACCTACGAGCAGTACTTC. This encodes CASSPGGTYEQYF. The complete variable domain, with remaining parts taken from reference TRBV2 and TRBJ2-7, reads EPEVTQTPSHQVTQMGQEVILRCVPISNHLYFYWYRQILGQKVEFLVSFYNNEISEKSEIFDDQFSVERPDGSNFTLKIRSTKLEDSAMYFCASSPGGTYEQYFGPGTRLTVT.

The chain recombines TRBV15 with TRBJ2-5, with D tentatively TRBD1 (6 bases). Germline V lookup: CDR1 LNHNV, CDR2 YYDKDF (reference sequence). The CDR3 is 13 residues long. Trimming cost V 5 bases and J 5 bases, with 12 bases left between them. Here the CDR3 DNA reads TGTGCCACCAGCCACAGGGACCGGGAGACCCAGTACTTC. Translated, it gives CATSHRDRETQYF.

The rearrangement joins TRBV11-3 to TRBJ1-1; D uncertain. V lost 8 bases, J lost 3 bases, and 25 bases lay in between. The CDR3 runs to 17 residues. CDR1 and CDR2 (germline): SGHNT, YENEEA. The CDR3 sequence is CASRAKVRQKGHTEAFF. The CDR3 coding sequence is TGTGCCAGCCGAGCAAAGGTACGGCAGAAAGGTCACACTGAAGCTTTCTTT.

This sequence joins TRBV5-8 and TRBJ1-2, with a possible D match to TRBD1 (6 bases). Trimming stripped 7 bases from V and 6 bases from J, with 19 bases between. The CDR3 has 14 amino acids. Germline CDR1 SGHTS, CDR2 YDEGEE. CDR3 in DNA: TGTGCCAGCGGCGAATGGGGGCAAGGAGATGGCTACACCTTC. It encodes CASGEWGQGDGYTF.

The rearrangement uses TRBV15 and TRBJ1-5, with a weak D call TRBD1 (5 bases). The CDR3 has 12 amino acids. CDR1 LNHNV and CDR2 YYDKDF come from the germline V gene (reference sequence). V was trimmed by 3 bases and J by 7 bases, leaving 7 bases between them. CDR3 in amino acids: CATSSWGQPQHF. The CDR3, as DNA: TGTGCCACCAGCAGCTGGGGGCAGCCCCAGCATTTT.

CDR3 bases: TGCGCCAGCAGCTTGGTCGGAGAAGAGACCCAGTACTTC. Translating it yields CASSLVGEETQYF. V usage is TRBV5-1 and J usage is TRBJ2-5; D remains unclear. V lost 0 bases, J lost 3 bases, and 6 bases lay in between. The CDR3 loop spans 13 amino acids. The germline CDR1 and CDR2 sequences are SGHRS and YFSETQ. Filled out from reference TRBV5-1 and TRBJ2-5, the complete variable domain reads KAGVTQTPRYLIKTRGQQVTLSCSPISGHRSVSWYQQTPGQGLQFLFEYFSETQRNKGNFPGRFSGRQFSNSRSEMNVSTLELGDSALYLCASSLVGEETQYFGPGTRLLVL.

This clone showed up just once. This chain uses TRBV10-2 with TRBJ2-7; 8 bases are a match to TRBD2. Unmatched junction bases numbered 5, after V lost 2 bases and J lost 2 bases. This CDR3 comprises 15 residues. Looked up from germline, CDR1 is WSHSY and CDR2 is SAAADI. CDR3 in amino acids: CASSERSGRTYEQYF. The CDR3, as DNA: TGCGCCAGCAGTGAGCGAAGCGGGAGAACCTACGAGCAGTACTTC.

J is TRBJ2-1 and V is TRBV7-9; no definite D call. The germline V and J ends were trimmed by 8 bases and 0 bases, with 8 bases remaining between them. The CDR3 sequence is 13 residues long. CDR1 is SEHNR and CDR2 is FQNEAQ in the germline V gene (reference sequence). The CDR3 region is CASLNSSYNEQFF. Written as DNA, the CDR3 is TGTGCCAGCCTTAACTCCTCCTACAATGAGCAGTTCTTC.

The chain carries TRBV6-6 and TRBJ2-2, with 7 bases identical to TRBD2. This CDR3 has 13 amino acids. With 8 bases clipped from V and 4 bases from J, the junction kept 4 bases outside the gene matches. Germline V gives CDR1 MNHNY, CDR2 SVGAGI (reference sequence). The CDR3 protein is CASLTGGTGELFF. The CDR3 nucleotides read TGTGCCAGCTTGACGGGAGGCACCGGGGAGCTGTTTTTT.

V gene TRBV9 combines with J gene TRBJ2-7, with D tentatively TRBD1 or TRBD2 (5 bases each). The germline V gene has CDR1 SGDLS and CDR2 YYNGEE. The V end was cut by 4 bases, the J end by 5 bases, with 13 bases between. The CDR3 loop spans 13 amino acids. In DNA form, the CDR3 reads TGTGCCAGCAGCACCCTGGTGGGGGACGAGCAGTACTTC. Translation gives CASSTLVGDEQYF.

The CDR3 region has the DNA TGTGCCAGCAGCTTAGGTACTAGCGGGAACGAGCAGTACTTC. It yields the protein CASSLGTSGNEQYF. This chain uses TRBV7-2 with TRBJ2-7; 10 bases map to TRBD2. CDR3 length: 14 residues. Germline V CDR1 and CDR2: SGHTA, FQGNSA. V was pared by 1 base and J by 5 bases, with 2 bases of the junction left unmatched.

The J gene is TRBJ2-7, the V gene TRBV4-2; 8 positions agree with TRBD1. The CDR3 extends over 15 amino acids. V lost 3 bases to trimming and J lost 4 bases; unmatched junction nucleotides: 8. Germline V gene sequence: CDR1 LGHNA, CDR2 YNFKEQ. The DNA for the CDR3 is TGTGCCAGCAGCCAGGGGGGACAGGTTATATACGAGCAGTACTTC. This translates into CASSQGGQVIYEQYF.